This T cell receptor beta chain originates from a study of T cells in Graves' hyperthyroidism and ophthalmopathy. For the diagnoses, clinical symptoms, serum thyroxine and TRAb, thyroid ultrasound and orbital computed tomography were used. Using more than 8 ml of fresh peripheral blood, PBMCs were prepared. About this clonotype: Its antigen is undetermined.

Trimming stripped 4 bases from V and 0 bases from J, with 10 bases between. Germline V gives CDR1 SQVTM, CDR2 ANQGSEA. There are 13 residues in the CDR3. Study-wide results and limits: Among clonotypes expanded in thyroid above 0.001, most were also found in blood.

TCR beta CDR3 regions were amplified from RNA transcripts. RT-PCR in the first round (using the HTBI primer set) targeted the TCR CDR3. TCRdb reprocessed the multiplex PCR reads with MiXCR, giving one entry per CDR3 protein. The sample includes over 450,000 distinct CDR3 sequences, roughly 15% seen only once; the top ten take 17%. Sequenced sample: blood. The clonotype originates from a woman younger than 30 with Graves' ophthalmopathy. This chain joins TRBV29-1 and TRBJ2-7, with a weak D call TRBD1 (5 bases). The CDR3: CSVVQVGSYEQYF. The CDR3 DNA reads as TGCAGCGTTGTACAGGTGGGCTCCTACGAGCAGTACTTC.